Presented here are 3 T cell receptor beta chains from one specimen sequenced in a study of T cell repertoires in cytomegalovirus infection. TCRdb redid the calling of the reads with MiXCR, one entry per CDR3 protein. The table has hundreds of thousands of distinct CDR3 sequences, approximately 32% seen once; the top ten hold roughly an eighth. Sequencing input: PBMCs. These TCRs come from a human donor in good health (CMV status not recorded). Some clones in this sample may be carry-over from other donors' samples.

In this sample, this clonotype turned up many times. The chain couples TRBV27 to TRBJ1-6, with no clear D. CDR1 and CDR2 from the germline V gene are MNHEY and SMNVEV (reference sequence). V was shortened by 3 bases and J by 9 bases, with 18 bases between the two germline ends. This CDR3 has 16 amino acids. The CDR3: CASSLSGRRMGSPLHF. The CDR3 bases are TGTGCCAGCAGTTTGAGTGGACGCAGGATGGGTTCACCCCTCCACTTT.

As to this clonotype: The junction does not match germline at one end; this may be a read error. The chain is built from TRBV6-5 and TRBJ1-1, with D hard to call. CDR1 MNHEY and CDR2 SVGAGI come from the germline V gene. There are 14 residues in the CDR3. The CDR3 is CTSSPDIWNTEAFF. DNA of the CDR3: TGTACCAGCAGCCCTGACATTTGGAACACTGAAGCTTTCTTT.

In the case of this clonotype: A read error may produce the germline difference seen at one junction end. The chain uses TRBV6-5 and TRBJ2-7; 9 bases are shared with TRBD1. The CDR3 has 14 amino acids. The V gene's germline CDR1 is MNHEY and CDR2 SVGAGI. The CDR3 region is CARSPGQGGYEQYF. CDR3 coding DNA: TGTGCCCGCAGTCCGGGACAGGGAGGCTACGAGCAGTACTTC.